A single TCR beta chain is shown here with its context. The antigen is unknown. These data originate in a study of cytomegalovirus exposure and HLA in healthy donors. Study-level findings and limits: The investigators catalogued 150 to 200 TCR beta chains as cytomegalovirus-associated.

The CDR3 covers 14 residues. Trimming removed 6 bases from V and 5 bases from J; junction bases left unmatched: 7. The germline gives CDR1 MDHEN, CDR2 SYDVKM. Use of 60 Vbeta and 13 Jbeta primers characterized the PCR. The method was immunoSEQ multiplex PCR; TCRdb's version includes in-frame clones alone and lacks a portion of them. The table has some 150,000 clones, approximately 81% seen once. J is TRBJ1-1 and V is TRBV28, with 9 bases identical to TRBD1. Sequences were obtained from PBMCs. The receptor was isolated from a woman in her 50s in good health and CMV-seronegative. CDR3 nucleotide sequence: TGTGCCAGCAGCTACAGGGGGCTGGGTACTGAAGCTTTCTTT. Translating gives CASSYRGLGTEAFF.